The present entry profiles one T cell receptor beta chain with its context. Its specificity is unknown. The data originate from a study of T-cell memory formation after mild COVID-19. Study-level information: TCR clusters were largely donor specific. The study, taken as a whole, reports: The study detected some responding clones in pre-infection memory, suggesting cross-reactive memory joined.

The V gene's germline CDR1 is SQVTM and CDR2 ANQGSEA. The CDR3 consists of 14 residues. Germline trimming cut 7 bases from V and 1 base from J; bases unmatched to any gene: 7. TCRdb recomputed calls from the 5' RACE reads with MiXCR, one row per CDR3 protein. In the table there are roughly 4,000 distinct CDR3 sequences, 15% to 20% of which are singletons. The sequence was collected from an adult who had mild COVID-19 (a few samples of this study predate the infection). Cell type and time point are not known. The sequenced sample was PBMCs or a T cell subset sorted from them (not recorded which). The chain combines TRBV29-1 with TRBJ2-5, with 9 positions matching TRBD2. The CDR3 DNA follows: TGCAGCGCCGGGGGTAGCGGGGGCCAAGAGACCCAGTACTTC. Its protein product is CSAGGSGGQETQYF.